This T cell receptor beta chain stems from a study of blood T cell repertoires in COVID-19. V lost 4 bases to trimming and J lost 0 bases; unmatched junction nucleotides: 13. The CDR3 contains 19 residues. Per germline, CDR1 SGHRS and CDR2 YFSETQ. TCRdb keeps only in-frame clones here, not all; method: immunoSEQ multiplex PCR. This sample yields some 50,000 clones, of which around 90% are seen a single time; approximately 3.5% belongs to the top ten. The receptor was derived from a human donor in a cohort sampled during active COVID-19. V is TRBV5-1 and J is TRBJ2-6, with 7 bases identical to TRBD1. Sequences were obtained from peripheral blood. The CDR3 DNA reads as TGCGCCAGCAGCATGATAGGGACAGTATCCCGCTCTGGGGCCAACGTCCTGACTTTC. The encoded protein is CASSMIGTVSRSGANVLTF.